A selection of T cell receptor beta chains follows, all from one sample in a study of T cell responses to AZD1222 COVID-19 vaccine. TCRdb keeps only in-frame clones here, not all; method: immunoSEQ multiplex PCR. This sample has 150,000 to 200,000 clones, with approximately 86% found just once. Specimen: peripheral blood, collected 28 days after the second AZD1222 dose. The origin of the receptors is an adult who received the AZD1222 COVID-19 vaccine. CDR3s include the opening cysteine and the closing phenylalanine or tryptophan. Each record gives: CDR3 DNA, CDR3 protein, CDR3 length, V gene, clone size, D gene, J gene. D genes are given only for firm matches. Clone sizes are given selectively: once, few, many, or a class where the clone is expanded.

DNA: TGTGCCAGCGGCGGACAGGCGAACACTGAAGCTTTCTTT
CDR3: CASGGQANTEAFF
length: 13
V: TRBV3-1/TRBV3-2
size: -
D: TRBD1
J: TRBJ1-1

DNA: TGTGCCAGTAGTTTCGACAGCTCTGGAAACACCATATATTTT
CDR3: CASSFDSSGNTIYF
length: 14
V: TRBV19
size: -
D: -
J: TRBJ1-3

DNA: TGTGCCAGCAGTTCCCTTGGGACAGGGCCTAATTCACCCCTCCACTTT
CDR3: CASSSLGTGPNSPLHF
length: 16
V: TRBV7-6
size: -
D: TRBD1
J: TRBJ1-6

DNA: TGTGCCAGCAGCTTTTCGTTGCGGGACATTAATCAGCCCCAGCATTTT
CDR3: CASSFSLRDINQPQHF
length: 16
V: TRBV5-6
size: -
D: -
J: TRBJ1-5

DNA: TGTGCCAGCAGCCGGGACAGCTTTGAGAATGGCTACACCTTC
CDR3: CASSRDSFENGYTF
length: 14
V: TRBV7-2
size: -
D: TRBD1
J: TRBJ1-2

DNA: TGCGCCAGCAGCCATGTCTCATCGAACACCGGGGAGCTGTTTTTT
CDR3: CASSHVSSNTGELFF
length: 15
V: TRBV4-3
size: -
D: -
J: TRBJ2-2

DNA: TGTGCCTGGAGTGTAATATCGGGGGGGGCCGAGTATTTT
CDR3: CAWSVISGGAEYF
length: 13
V: TRBV30
size: -
D: TRBD2
J: TRBJ2-3

DNA: TGTGCCAGCAGTTTAAGAACAGGGGCAAACTATGGCTACACCTTC
CDR3: CASSLRTGANYGYTF
length: 15
V: TRBV27
size: medium-sized
D: TRBD1
J: TRBJ1-2

DNA: TGTGCCAGCAGTCCCCAAAGCTCTGGAAACACCATATATTTT
CDR3: CASSPQSSGNTIYF
length: 14
V: TRBV28
size: -
D: -
J: TRBJ1-3

DNA: TGTGCCAGCAGTTCCGGCCCCTATGGCTACACCTTC
CDR3: CASSSGPYGYTF
length: 12
V: TRBV27
size: -
D: -
J: TRBJ1-2

DNA: TGCGCCAGCAGCTTTGAGGGTATTCCGCCCCAGCATTTT
CDR3: CASSFEGIPPQHF
length: 13
V: TRBV5-1
size: -
D: -
J: TRBJ1-5

DNA: TGTGCCAGTAGTCCCGAGGACAGGGGGCTAGTGTCACCCCTCCACTTT
CDR3: CASSPEDRGLVSPLHF
length: 16
V: TRBV19
size: -
D: TRBD1
J: TRBJ1-6

DNA: TGTGCCAGCAGCACCCGACAGGCCCAGTACAATGAGCAGTTCTTC
CDR3: CASSTRQAQYNEQFF
length: 15
V: TRBV7-3
size: -
D: -
J: TRBJ2-1

DNA: TGTGCCAGCAGTCCCCCCCAGGGGGCGCGAACTGAAGCTTTCTTT
CDR3: CASSPPQGARTEAFF
length: 15
V: TRBV28
size: -
D: TRBD1
J: TRBJ1-1

DNA: TGTGCCAGCAGCTATCAAGGGGGGTATAATTCACCCCTCCACTTT
CDR3: CASSYQGGYNSPLHF
length: 15
V: TRBV9
size: -
D: -
J: TRBJ1-6

DNA: TGTGCCAGCAGCTCACGGACAGGGCATTATAGCAATCAGCCCCAGCATTTT
CDR3: CASSSRTGHYSNQPQHF
length: 17
V: TRBV7-2
size: -
D: TRBD1
J: TRBJ1-5

DNA: TGTGCCAGCAGCGAACTTCCGGGACAGAGCTCCTACGAGCAGTACTTC
CDR3: CASSELPGQSSYEQYF
length: 16
V: TRBV9
size: -
D: TRBD1
J: TRBJ2-7

DNA: TGTGCCAGCAGACTGACAGGGGCTGGAAACACCATATATTTT
CDR3: CASRLTGAGNTIYF
length: 14
V: TRBV6-5
size: -
D: TRBD1
J: TRBJ1-3

DNA: TGTGCCAGCAGTCCCACTAGCGGGGGCTCTGGGGCCAACGTCCTGACTTTC
CDR3: CASSPTSGGSGANVLTF
length: 17
V: TRBV6-6
size: few
D: TRBD2
J: TRBJ2-6

DNA: TGCGCCAGCAGTGGTGGGGTGGGTCACGAGCAGTACTTC
CDR3: CASSGGVGHEQYF
length: 13
V: TRBV10-2
size: -
D: -
J: TRBJ2-7